The TCR beta chain described here comes from a study of T-cell memory formation after mild COVID-19. In the study overall: Among the donors, TCR clusters were largely specific to each donor. Overall study results and limits: Clones contracting day 15 to 85 were balanced CD4/CD8; later expanders leaned CD4+. In pre-infection memory, a portion of responding clones appeared, which suggested that cross-reactive memory joined.

Germline assignment: CDR1 MGHDK and CDR2 SYGVNS. The CDR3 contains 16 residues. The V and J ends lost 6 bases and 4 bases respectively, with 21 bases between them. 5'RACE with constant-segment primers yielded barcoded, UMI-tagged TCR alpha and TCR beta cDNA libraries. MiXCR was run by TCRdb on the 5' RACE reads, yielding one entry per CDR3 protein. This sample carries approximately 430,000 distinct CDR3 sequences, around 22% of them seen once, and the ten largest clones take roughly 14%. Comments on this clonotype: Its antigen remains unidentified.

Input material: PBMCs or a T cell subset sorted from them (not recorded which). This rearrangement joins TRBV25-1 to TRBJ1-2; no clear D. The sequence came from an adult woman who had mild COVID-19 (a few samples of this study predate the infection). Cell type and time point are not known. The CDR3 reads CASSPSRREIGYGYTF. The CDR3, as DNA: TGTGCCAGCAGCCCTTCCCGGAGGGAAATCGGCTATGGCTACACCTTC.